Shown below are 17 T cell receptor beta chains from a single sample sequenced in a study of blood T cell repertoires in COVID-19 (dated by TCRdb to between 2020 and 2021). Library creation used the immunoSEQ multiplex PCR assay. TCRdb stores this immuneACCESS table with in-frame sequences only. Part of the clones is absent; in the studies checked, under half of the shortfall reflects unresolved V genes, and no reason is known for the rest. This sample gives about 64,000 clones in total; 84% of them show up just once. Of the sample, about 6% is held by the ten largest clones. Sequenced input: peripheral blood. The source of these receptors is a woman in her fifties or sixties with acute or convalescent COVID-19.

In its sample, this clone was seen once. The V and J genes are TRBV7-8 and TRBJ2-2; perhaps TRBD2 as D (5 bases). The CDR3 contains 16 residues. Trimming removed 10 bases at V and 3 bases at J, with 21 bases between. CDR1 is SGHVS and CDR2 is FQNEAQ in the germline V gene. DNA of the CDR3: TGTGCCACAGCTCTGGGTCGAGGGCAGCACACCGGGGAGCTGTTTTTT. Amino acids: CATALGRGQHTGELFF.

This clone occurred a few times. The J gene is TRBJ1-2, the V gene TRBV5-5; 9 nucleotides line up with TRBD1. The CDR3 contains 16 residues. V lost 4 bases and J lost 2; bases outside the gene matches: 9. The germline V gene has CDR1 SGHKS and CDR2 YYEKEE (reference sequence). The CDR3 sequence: CASSPGTGSTNYGYTF. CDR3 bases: TGTGCCAGCAGCCCAGGGACAGGGAGTACAAACTATGGCTACACCTTC.

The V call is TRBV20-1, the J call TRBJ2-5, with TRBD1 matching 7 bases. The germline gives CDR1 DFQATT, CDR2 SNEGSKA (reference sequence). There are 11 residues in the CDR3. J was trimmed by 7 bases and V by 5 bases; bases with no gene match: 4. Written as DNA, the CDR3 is TGCAGTGCTGGGACAGTCGCGACCCAGTACTTC. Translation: CSAGTVATQYF.

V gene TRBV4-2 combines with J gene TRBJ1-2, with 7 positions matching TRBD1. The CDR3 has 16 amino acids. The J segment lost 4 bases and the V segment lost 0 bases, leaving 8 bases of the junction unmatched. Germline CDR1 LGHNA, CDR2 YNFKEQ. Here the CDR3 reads CASSQDTSGGGYGYTF. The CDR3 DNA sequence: TGTGCCAGCAGCCAAGATACTTCAGGGGGTGGCTATGGCTACACCTTC.

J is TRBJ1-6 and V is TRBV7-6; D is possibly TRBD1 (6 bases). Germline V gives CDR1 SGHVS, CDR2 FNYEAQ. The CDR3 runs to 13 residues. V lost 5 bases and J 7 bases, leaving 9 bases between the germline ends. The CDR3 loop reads CASSRTVNSPLHF. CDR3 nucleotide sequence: TGTGCCAGCAGCAGGACAGTAAATTCACCCCTCCACTTT.

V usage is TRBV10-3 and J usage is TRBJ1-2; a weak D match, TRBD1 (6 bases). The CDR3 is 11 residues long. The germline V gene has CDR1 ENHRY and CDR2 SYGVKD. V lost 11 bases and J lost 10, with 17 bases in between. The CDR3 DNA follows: TGTGCCTCCGCAGGACAGCATTTCTACACCTTC. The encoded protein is CASAGQHFYTF.

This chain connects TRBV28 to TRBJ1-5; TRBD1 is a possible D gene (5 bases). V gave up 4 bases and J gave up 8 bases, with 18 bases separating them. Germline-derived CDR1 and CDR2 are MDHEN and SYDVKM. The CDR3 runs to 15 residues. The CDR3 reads CASSSTGGILEPQHF. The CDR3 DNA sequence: TGTGCCAGCAGTTCGACGGGGGGGATCTTGGAGCCCCAGCATTTT.

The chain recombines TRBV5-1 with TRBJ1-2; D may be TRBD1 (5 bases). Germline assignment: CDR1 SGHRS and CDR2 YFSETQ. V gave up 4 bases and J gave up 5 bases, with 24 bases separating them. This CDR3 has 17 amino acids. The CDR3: CASSGGDLAEILYGYTF. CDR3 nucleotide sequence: TGCGCCAGCAGCGGGGGGGACCTGGCAGAAATTCTTTATGGCTACACCTTC.

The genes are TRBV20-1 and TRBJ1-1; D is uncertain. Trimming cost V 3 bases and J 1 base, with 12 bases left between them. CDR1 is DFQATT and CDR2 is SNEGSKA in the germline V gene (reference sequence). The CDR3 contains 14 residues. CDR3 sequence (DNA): TGCAGTGCTAGTCGGAGACTGCGGAACACTGAAGCTTTCTTT. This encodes CSASRRLRNTEAFF.

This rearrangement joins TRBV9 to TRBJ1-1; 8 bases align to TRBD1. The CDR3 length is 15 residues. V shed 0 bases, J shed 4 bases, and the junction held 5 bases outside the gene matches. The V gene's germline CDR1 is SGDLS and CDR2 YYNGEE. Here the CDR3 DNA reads TGTGCCAGCAGCGTAGCTGACAGGGGTGGCACTGAAGCTTTCTTT. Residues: CASSVADRGGTEAFF.

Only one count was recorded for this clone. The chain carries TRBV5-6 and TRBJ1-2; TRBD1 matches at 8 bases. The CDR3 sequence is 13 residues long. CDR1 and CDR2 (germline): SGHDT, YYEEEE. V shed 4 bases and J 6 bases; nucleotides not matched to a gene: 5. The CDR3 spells CASSPDRDNGYTF. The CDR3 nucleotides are TGTGCCAGCAGCCCGGACAGGGACAATGGCTACACCTTC. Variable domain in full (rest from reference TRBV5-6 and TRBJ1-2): DAGVTQSPTHLIKTRGQQVTLRCSPKSGHDTVSWYQQALGQGPQFIFQYYEEEERQRGNFPDRFSGHQFPNYSSELNVNALLLGDSALYLCASSPDRDNGYTFGSGTRLTVV.

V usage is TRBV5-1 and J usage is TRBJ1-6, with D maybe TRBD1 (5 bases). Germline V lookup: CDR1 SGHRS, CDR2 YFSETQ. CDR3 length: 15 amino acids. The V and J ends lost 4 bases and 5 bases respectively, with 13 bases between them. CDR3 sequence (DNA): TGCGCCAGCAGCCGTCGGGGGGAGAATAATTCACCCCTCCACTTT. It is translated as CASSRRGENNSPLHF.

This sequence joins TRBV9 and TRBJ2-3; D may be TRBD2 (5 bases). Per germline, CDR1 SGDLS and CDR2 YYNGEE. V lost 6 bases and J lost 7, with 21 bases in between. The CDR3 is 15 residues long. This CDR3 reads CASNPDGNEGNTQYF. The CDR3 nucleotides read TGTGCCAGCAACCCGGACGGGAATGAGGGTAATACGCAGTATTTT.

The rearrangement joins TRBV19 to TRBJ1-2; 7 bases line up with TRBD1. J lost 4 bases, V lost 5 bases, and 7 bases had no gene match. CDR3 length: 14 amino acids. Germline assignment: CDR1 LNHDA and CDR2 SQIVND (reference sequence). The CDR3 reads CASSPDRDAYGYTF. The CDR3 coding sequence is TGTGCCAGTAGTCCCGACAGGGACGCCTATGGCTACACCTTC.

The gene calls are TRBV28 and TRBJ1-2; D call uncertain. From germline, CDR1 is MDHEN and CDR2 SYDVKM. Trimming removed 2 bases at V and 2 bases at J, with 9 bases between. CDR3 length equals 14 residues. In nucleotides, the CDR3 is TGTGCCAGCAGTTTAAGCTCCAGGAACTATGGCTACACCTTC. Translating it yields CASSLSSRNYGYTF.

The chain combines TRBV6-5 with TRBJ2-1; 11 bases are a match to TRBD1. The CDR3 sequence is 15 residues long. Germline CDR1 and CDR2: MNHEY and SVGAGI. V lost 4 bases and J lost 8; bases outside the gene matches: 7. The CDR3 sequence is CASSFGQGAIHEQFF. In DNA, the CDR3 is TGTGCCAGCAGTTTCGGACAGGGGGCCATCCATGAGCAGTTCTTC.

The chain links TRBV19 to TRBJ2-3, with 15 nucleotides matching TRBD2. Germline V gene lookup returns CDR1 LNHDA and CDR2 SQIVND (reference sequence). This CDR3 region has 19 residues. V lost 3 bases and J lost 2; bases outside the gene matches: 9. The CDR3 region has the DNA TGTGCCAGTAGTATCCGCCCGGGACTAGCGGGGGGATTCACAGATACGCAGTATTTT. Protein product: CASSIRPGLAGGFTDTQYF.